The 12 T cell receptor beta chains given below trace back to one sample, sequenced in a study of spatial heterogeneity in lung cancer (dated by TCRdb to between 2019 and 2020). Receptor amplification or capture employed 5' RACE. The run used a NextSeq 500. TCRdb's own reprocessing of the public reads used fastp at Q25 and MiXCR and kept productive beta chains. A single entry per CDR3 protein holds the most common genes and DNA from its merged rows. The sample has about 38,000 distinct CDR3 sequences on record, 5.2% of them singletons. The ten biggest clones cover about a quarter of the sample. The time point label on this specimen signifies: sample taken at primary tumor resection. Whole RNA extracted from tumor and nontumor lung tissue, or from cryopreserved PBMC samples, was used for TCR sequencing without cell sorting. The input for sequencing was PBMCs, taken at surgery. The source is a female donor with early-stage non-small cell lung cancer.

This clonotype was counted between two and nine times. The chain has TRBV11-1 and TRBJ2-7, with TRBD2 matching 7 bases. This CDR3 comprises 15 residues. Germline V gene sequence: CDR1 SGHAT, CDR2 FQDESV (reference sequence). The ends lost 1 base at V and 6 bases at J; junction bases unmatched: 9. CDR3 nucleotides: TGTGCCAGCAGCTTAGTGGGGACTATTGTCGGCGAGCAGTACTTC. It translates to CASSLVGTIVGEQYF. Based on the CDR3 plus reference TRBV11-1 and TRBJ2-7, the full variable domain is EAEVAQSPRYKITEKSQAVAFWCDPISGHATLYWYRQILGQGPELLVQFQDESVVDDSQLPKDRFSAERLKGVDSTLKIQPAELGDSAMYLCASSLVGTIVGEQYFGPGTRLTVT.

There are many counts of this clonotype. V usage is TRBV6-4 and J usage is TRBJ2-1; D perhaps matches TRBD1 (6 bases). V gave up 5 bases and J gave up 5 bases, with 10 bases separating them. In germline, CDR1 is MRHNA, CDR2 SNTAGT. The length of the CDR3 is 13 residues. CDR3 residues: CASSRTENNEQFF. CDR3 bases: TGTGCCAGCAGTCGGACAGAAAACAATGAGCAGTTCTTC.

This clonotype was observed at least ten times. J is TRBJ2-7 and V is TRBV5-1, with a possible D match to TRBD1 (6 bases). Looked up from germline, CDR1 is SGHRS and CDR2 is YFSETQ. V was shortened by 0 bases and J by 6 bases, with 13 bases between the two germline ends. The CDR3 is 14 amino acids. DNA of the CDR3: TGCGCCAGCAGCTTGGACAGGGCTATGGGCGAGCAGTACTTC. Translating gives CASSLDRAMGEQYF. Using reference TRBV5-1 and TRBJ2-7 for the parts outside the CDR3, the full variable domain is KAGVTQTPRYLIKTRGQQVTLSCSPISGHRSVSWYQQTPGQGLQFLFEYFSETQRNKGNFPGRFSGRQFSNSRSEMNVSTLELGDSALYLCASSLDRAMGEQYFGPGTRLTVT.

This clonotype was counted at least ten times. The chain combines TRBV28 with TRBJ2-2, with TRBD2 identical over 13 bases. The V gene end was trimmed by 4 bases and the J gene end by 3 bases; junction bases not matched to a gene: 5. The CDR3 has 17 residues. Germline V gives CDR1 MDHEN, CDR2 SYDVKM. CDR3 residues: CASSSRTSGGHTGELFF. The CDR3 region has the DNA TGTGCCAGCAGTTCCAGGACTAGCGGGGGACACACCGGGGAGCTGTTTTTT.

This clonotype appeared many times. V and J are TRBV30 and TRBJ2-7; 8 positions agree with TRBD2. J lost 2 bases, V lost 2 bases, and 8 bases had no gene match. CDR3 size: 15 residues. The V gene's germline CDR1 is GTSNPN and CDR2 SVGIG (reference sequence). The CDR3 sequence: CAWSTRGVRTYEQYF. The CDR3 DNA sequence: TGTGCCTGGAGTACGCGGGGGGTCAGGACCTACGAGCAGTACTTC.

This clonotype was detected only a few times. This chain joins TRBV27 and TRBJ2-1; D is undetermined. CDR1 and CDR2 from the germline V gene are MNHEY and SMNVEV (reference sequence). This CDR3 is 14 amino acids long. Deletions cut 2 bases from V and 6 bases from J, with 11 bases between. As DNA, the CDR3 is TGTGCCAGCAGTTTAGGGGTGAGAAGCAATGAGCAGTTCTTC. It specifies CASSLGVRSNEQFF.

This clonotype was counted only a few times. V gene TRBV4-3 combines with J gene TRBJ1-6, with D possibly being TRBD1 (6 bases). V lost 1 base, J lost 8 bases, and 9 bases lay in between. The germline gives CDR1 LGHNA, CDR2 YSLEER. This CDR3 is 14 amino acids long. CDR3 DNA sequence: TGCGCCAGCAGCCAAGCCTCAGGGGATTCACCCCTCCACTTT. Translation: CASSQASGDSPLHF.

This clonotype was detected a few times. The chain carries TRBV20-1 and TRBJ1-5; 11 bases agree with TRBD1. The CDR3 totals 14 residues. Trimming took 4 bases from V and 6 from J; bases not matched to a gene: 5. Germline loops: CDR1 DFQATT, CDR2 SNEGSKA (reference sequence). The CDR3 spells CSAKWTGGFQPQHF. DNA of the CDR3: TGCAGTGCTAAGTGGACAGGGGGCTTTCAGCCCCAGCATTTT.

The table lists this clonotype with many counts. The genes are TRBV4-1 and TRBJ1-1; TRBD1 aligns across 10 bases. Germline CDR1 MGHRA, CDR2 YSYEKL. Germline trimming cut 4 bases from V and 4 bases from J; bases unmatched to any gene: 9. The CDR3 has 16 amino acids. This chain's CDR3 is CASSLRDRGSTTEAFF. DNA for the CDR3: TGCGCCAGCAGCCTCCGGGACAGGGGTAGTACCACTGAAGCTTTCTTT.

The chain uses TRBV7-6 and TRBJ1-1, with 9 bases fitting TRBD1. The CDR3 has 16 residues. Per germline, CDR1 SGHVS and CDR2 FNYEAQ. J lost 0 bases, V lost 6 bases, and 8 bases had no gene match. CDR3 sequence: CASSSQGALMNTEAFF. The CDR3 coding sequence is TGTGCCAGCAGTTCACAGGGGGCCTTGATGAACACTGAAGCTTTCTTT. Variable domain in full (rest from reference TRBV7-6 and TRBJ1-1): GAGVSQSPRYKVTKRGQDVALRCDPISGHVSLYWYRQALGQGPEFLTYFNYEAQQDKSGLPNDRFSAERPEGSISTLTIQRTEQRDSAMYRCASSSQGALMNTEAFFGQGTRLTVV.

The sample holds many counts of this clonotype. The rearrangement joins TRBV20-1 to TRBJ2-3; the match to TRBD2 covers 9 bases. Germline V CDR1 and CDR2: DFQATT, SNEGSKA (reference sequence). With 5 bases clipped from V and 11 bases from J, the junction kept 14 bases outside the gene matches. The CDR3 loop spans 14 amino acids. The CDR3 is CSAETLGTSNEQYF. Here the CDR3 DNA reads TGCAGTGCTGAGACGCTAGGGACTAGCAACGAGCAGTATTTT.

This clonotype was seen many times. This chain uses TRBV23-1 with TRBJ2-3; TRBD2 matches 7 bases. TRBV23-1 carries the ORF label, with uncertain function. V trimming: 3 bases; J trimming: 2 bases; junction bases outside the gene matches: 11. This CDR3 has 17 amino acids. CDR3 coding DNA: TGCGCCAGCAGTCAGGAGGCTAGCGGACATCCCACAGATACGCAGTATTTT. Residues: CASSQEASGHPTDTQYF.